Sequencing of this T cell receptor (beta chain) was carried out in a study of blood T cell repertoires in COVID-19. Profiled with immunoSEQ multiplex PCR; TCRdb holds only in-frame clones, not every one. Altogether roughly 230,000 clones are present, nearly 90% being singletons, with the ten largest covering 4% to 5%. CDR3 length: 15 residues. The germline gives CDR1 SGHRS, CDR2 YFSETQ. The germline V and J ends were trimmed by 0 bases and 5 bases, with 14 bases remaining between them. The gene calls are TRBV5-1 and TRBJ2-5; D perhaps matches TRBD2 (6 bases). Sequencing used peripheral blood. This sequence was found in a woman aged 40 to 49 who had recovered from COVID-19. CDR3 bases: TGCGCCAGCAGCTTGGGAACGGGAGAGGGCGAGACCCAGTACTTC. It encodes CASSLGTGEGETQYF.